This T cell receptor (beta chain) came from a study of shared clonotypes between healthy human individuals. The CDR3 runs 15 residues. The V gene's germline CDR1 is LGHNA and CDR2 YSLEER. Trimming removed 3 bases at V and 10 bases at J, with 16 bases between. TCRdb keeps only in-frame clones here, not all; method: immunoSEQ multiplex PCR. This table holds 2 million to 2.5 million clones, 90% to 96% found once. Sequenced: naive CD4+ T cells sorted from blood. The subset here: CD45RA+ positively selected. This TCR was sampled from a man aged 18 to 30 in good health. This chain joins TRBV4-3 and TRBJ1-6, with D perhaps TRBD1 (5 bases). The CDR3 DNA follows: TGCGCCAGCAGCCAGGGGAACATAAAGGGGTCACCCCTCCACTTT. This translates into CASSQGNIKGSPLHF.